The 26 T cell receptor beta chains below all came from one sample that was sequenced in a study of control samples from healthy donors and cancer patients. The repertoire was sequenced with immunoSEQ multiplex PCR; TCRdb's copy has only in-frame clones and lacks some. The sample records about 12,000 clones, 88% being singletons. Sequencing was performed on formalin-fixed, paraffin-embedded tissue. The receptors were sampled from a male donor with melanoma.

About this clone: Mismatch with germline at one junction end may stem from a read error. J is TRBJ2-2 and V is TRBV6-5; D not certain. This CDR3 is 12 amino acids long. The germline gives CDR1 MNHEY, CDR2 SVGAGI. The CDR3 bases are TGTACCAGCGCTTGGTTAACCGGGGAGCTGTTTTTT. Its translation: CTSAWLTGELFF.

The CDR3 reads CASRMDRATNEKLFF. The CDR3 nucleotides read TGTGCCAGCAGAATGGACAGGGCAACTAATGAAAAACTGTTTTTT. The rearrangement links TRBV5-4 to TRBJ1-4; 8 nucleotides line up with TRBD1. The V gene's germline CDR1 is SGHNT and CDR2 YYREEE (reference sequence). With 5 bases clipped from V and 0 bases from J, the junction kept 3 bases outside the gene matches. The CDR3 loop spans 15 amino acids.

V gene TRBV5-6 combines with J gene TRBJ1-1; 8 positions match TRBD1. The CDR3 loop spans 13 amino acids. Per germline, CDR1 SGHDT and CDR2 YYEEEE. J lost 4 bases, V lost 3 bases, and 2 bases had no gene match. Here the CDR3 DNA reads TGTGCCAGCAGCTGGGACAGGTCCACTGAAGCTTTCTTT. Translated: CASSWDRSTEAFF.

The table lists this clone with a count of one. J is TRBJ1-6 and V is TRBV9, with D tentatively TRBD1 (5 bases). Germline CDR1 SGDLS, CDR2 YYNGEE. This CDR3 has 14 amino acids. Trimming stripped 3 bases from V and 6 bases from J, with 10 bases between. The CDR3 nucleotides read TGTGCCAGCAGCGCGAGACAGACTAATTCACCCCTCCACTTT. As protein: CASSARQTNSPLHF.

A few counts support this clone. The chain links TRBV25-1 to TRBJ1-2; D might be TRBD1 (6 bases). The CDR3 sequence is 15 residues long. Trimming pared 3 bases from V and 3 bases from J, leaving 14 bases between. Germline lookup yields CDR1 MGHDK and CDR2 SYGVNS. This CDR3 reads CASSDSGARYYGYTF. CDR3 DNA: TGTGCCAGCAGTGACTCGGGGGCGCGATACTATGGCTACACCTTC.

This rearrangement joins TRBV6-2 or TRBV6-3 to TRBJ2-7; possible D gene TRBD2, 6 bases. Trimming pared 5 bases from V and 2 bases from J, leaving 10 bases between. Germline V gene sequence: CDR1 MNHEY, CDR2 SVGEGT. This CDR3 contains 13 residues. The CDR3 loop is CASSVTGAYEQYV. The CDR3 DNA reads as TGTGCCAGCAGTGTTACGGGAGCCTACGAGCAGTACGTC.

The chain links TRBV6-2 or TRBV6-3 to TRBJ1-2; D remains unclear. Germline CDR1 reads MNHEY; CDR2 reads SVGEGT. Trimming removed 4 bases at V and 4 bases at J, with 7 bases between. This CDR3 spans 12 amino acids. DNA of the CDR3: TGTGCCAGCAGTTCTGAGGGCTATGGCTACACCTTC. The encoded protein is CASSSEGYGYTF.

This chain joins TRBV7-6 and TRBJ2-1; perhaps TRBD1 as D (6 bases). V was pared by 1 base and J by 8 bases, with 15 bases between. In germline, CDR1 is SGHVS, CDR2 FNYEAQ. This CDR3 is built from 15 residues. The chain's CDR3 is CASSLEGLGADEQFF. The CDR3 nucleotides are TGTGCCAGCAGCTTAGAGGGATTGGGGGCGGATGAGCAGTTCTTC.

V gene TRBV5-1 combines with J gene TRBJ2-5, with no clear D. Trimming took off 0 bases at V and 2 bases at J, with 11 bases between the two ends. Germline CDR1 is SGHRS and CDR2 is YFSETQ. The CDR3 has 15 residues. Written as DNA, the CDR3 is TGCGCCAGCAGCTTGGCCAGCATAACACAAGAGACCCAGTACTTC. Its protein product is CASSLASITQETQYF.

The chain employs TRBV6-5 and TRBJ1-4; D gene unclear. The germline V gene has CDR1 MNHEY and CDR2 SVGAGI. The V gene lost 9 bases and the J gene lost 6 bases, with 11 bases spanning the gap. This CDR3 is 12 amino acids long. The CDR3 spells CASLAPHEKLFF. The DNA for the CDR3 is TGTGCCAGTCTTGCCCCCCATGAAAAACTGTTTTTT.

This chain joins TRBV30 and TRBJ1-5, with D possibly TRBD1 on 5 matching bases. V was pared by 0 bases and J by 4 bases, with 7 bases between. The CDR3 is made up of 13 amino acids. Germline V gives CDR1 GTSNPN, CDR2 SVGIG (reference sequence). In DNA form, the CDR3 reads TGTGCCTGGAGTGTAAAGGGGAATCAGCCCCAGCATTTT. The encoded protein is CAWSVKGNQPQHF.

The V call is TRBV6-5, the J call TRBJ2-3; D possibly corresponds to TRBD2 (7 bases). The germline gives CDR1 MNHEY, CDR2 SVGAGI. The V and J ends lost 5 bases and 2 bases respectively, with 14 bases between them. The CDR3 contains 15 residues. CDR3 coding DNA: TGTGCCAGCAGTATAGGGAGGGGGAACACAGATACGCAGTATTTT. Translating gives CASSIGRGNTDTQYF.

A note on this clone: An end of the junction differs from the germline gene, which may be a read error. The chain combines TRBV6-2 or TRBV6-3 with TRBJ2-3, with 7 bases that match TRBD1. The CDR3 spans 15 residues. Germline CDR1 MNHEY, CDR2 SVGEGT. The CDR3 DNA reads as TGTACCAGCAGTTACAGGGACAGAAGCACAGATACGCAGTATTTT. Its protein product is CTSSYRDRSTDTQYF.

This clone was seen a handful of times. This chain joins TRBV6-5 and TRBJ2-1; 8 bases map to TRBD2. CDR1 is MNHEY and CDR2 is SVGAGI in the germline V gene. J lost 8 bases, V lost 2 bases, and 8 bases had no gene match. The CDR3 contains 15 residues. The CDR3, as DNA: TGTGCCAGCAGTTACCGGAGCGGGAGCTGGGATGAGCAGTTCTTC. It yields the protein CASSYRSGSWDEQFF.

The rearrangement links TRBV9 to TRBJ2-1, with D perhaps matching TRBD2 (6 bases). The V and J ends lost 0 bases and 1 base respectively, with 8 bases between them. There are 15 residues in the CDR3. Per germline, CDR1 SGDLS and CDR2 YYNGEE. CDR3 loop: CASSVAGTSYNEQFF. The CDR3 bases are TGTGCCAGCAGCGTAGCAGGGACTTCCTACAATGAGCAGTTCTTC. The full variable domain, completed using reference TRBV9 and TRBJ2-1, is DSGVTQTPKHLITATGQRVTLRCSPRSGDLSVYWYQQSLDQGLQFLIQYYNGEERAKGNILERFSAQQFPDLHSELNLSSLELGDSALYFCASSVAGTSYNEQFFGPGTRLTVL.

The chain recombines TRBV4-3 with TRBJ2-2; 8 nucleotides align to TRBD1. V gave up 3 bases and J gave up 6 bases; unmatched junction bases: 6. CDR3 length: 15 residues. CDR1 is LGHNA, CDR2 YSLEER, per germline. The CDR3 sequence: CASSHTGGGAGELFF. CDR3 DNA: TGCGCCAGCAGCCATACAGGGGGAGGAGCCGGGGAGCTGTTTTTT.

The chain carries TRBV27 and TRBJ2-3, with D possibly matching TRBD2 (6 bases). In germline, CDR1 is MNHEY, CDR2 SMNVEV (reference sequence). V lost 2 bases, J lost 2 bases, and 8 bases lay in between. The CDR3 sequence is 14 residues long. CDR3 bases: TGTGCCAGCAGTTTAAGACTAGTCACAGATACGCAGTATTTT. It is translated as CASSLRLVTDTQYF.

The DNA of the CDR3 is TGTGCCAGCAGTGCCCGTGGGATGAGTGGTCGGGGAGACATTCAGTACTTC. Protein sequence: CASSARGMSGRGDIQYF. This chain uses TRBV25-1 with TRBJ2-4, with a weak D call TRBD2 (5 bases). Trimming left V 4 bases short and J 8 bases short, with 24 bases between. Germline CDR1 MGHDK, CDR2 SYGVNS. CDR3 length equals 17 residues. The whole variable domain, filled in from reference TRBV25-1 and TRBJ2-4, reads EADIYQTPRYLVIGTGKKITLECSQTMGHDKMYWYQQDPGMELHLIHYSYGVNSTEKGDLSSESTVSRIRTEHFPLTLESARPSHTSQYLCASSARGMSGRGDIQYFGAGTRLSVL.

The genes are TRBV14 and TRBJ2-7; TRBD1 might be the D (6 bases). The CDR3 has 14 amino acids. V shed 4 bases and J shed 5 bases, with 15 bases lying between them. The germline V gene encodes CDR1 SGHDN and CDR2 FVKESK. The CDR3: CASSLTQGINEQYV. CDR3 coding DNA: TGTGCCAGCAGCCTAACACAGGGTATCAACGAGCAGTACGTC.

V usage is TRBV10-3 and J usage is TRBJ2-2; D assignment may be TRBD1 or TRBD2 (6 bases each). Germline V CDR1 and CDR2: ENHRY, SYGVKD. CDR3 length equals 14 residues. V gave up 4 bases and J gave up 13 bases, with 19 bases separating them. As DNA, the CDR3 is TGTGCCATCAGTGGGCCGACTAAACAGGGAGGGCTGTTTTTT. Translation: CAISGPTKQGGLFF.

The chain carries TRBV4-1 and TRBJ1-1; TRBD1 matches at 9 bases. The CDR3 sequence is 18 residues long. CDR1 and CDR2 (germline): MGHRA, YSYEKL. With V trimmed by 0 bases and J by 5 bases, 13 bases remained unmatched. The CDR3, as DNA: TGCGCCAGCAGCCAAGATGCGGGACAGGGTTTCCCGGAGACTGAAGCTTTCTTT. It yields the protein CASSQDAGQGFPETEAFF.

This chain connects TRBV27 to TRBJ1-6, with D perhaps TRBD1 (5 bases). The CDR3 loop spans 16 amino acids. CDR1 and CDR2 from the germline V gene are MNHEY and SMNVEV (reference sequence). Deletions cut 5 bases from V and 3 bases from J, with 14 bases between. The CDR3 sequence: CASSTAVGHYNSPLHF. The DNA of the CDR3 is TGTGCCAGCAGTACCGCAGTGGGGCACTATAATTCACCCCTCCACTTT.

The chain combines TRBV9 with TRBJ1-2; D perhaps matches TRBD1 (5 bases). Germline V CDR1 and CDR2: SGDLS, YYNGEE. The ends were cut back, 0 bases at V and 4 bases at J, with 16 bases in the middle. The CDR3 contains 16 residues. The CDR3 reads CASSVGEGLGGYGYTF. CDR3 DNA sequence: TGTGCCAGCAGCGTAGGGGAGGGCCTGGGGGGCTATGGCTACACCTTC.

This chain joins TRBV5-4 and TRBJ2-3; TRBD2 agrees at 15 bases. Germline values: CDR1 SGHNT, CDR2 YYREEE (reference sequence). The V gene end was trimmed by 4 bases and the J gene end by 6 bases; junction bases not matched to a gene: 12. The CDR3 loop spans 18 amino acids. For the CDR3, the DNA is TGTGCCAGCAGCATTTGGACTAGCGGGAGGGCCAAGACGGATACGCAGTATTTT. Its protein is CASSIWTSGRAKTDTQYF.

Relative to its sample, this clone is large (0.1 to 1%). The chain employs TRBV7-6 and TRBJ2-1; 7 nucleotides match TRBD2. Trimming at V came to 1 base and at J to 3 bases, leaving 6 bases not matched to a gene. The CDR3 runs to 16 residues. Germline V lookup: CDR1 SGHVS, CDR2 FNYEAQ. CDR3 in amino acids: CASSLEASGDYNEQFF. The DNA of the CDR3 is TGTGCCAGCAGCTTAGAGGCCAGCGGGGACTACAATGAGCAGTTCTTC.

The chain employs TRBV19 and TRBJ2-5; no clear D gene. Germline V gene sequence: CDR1 LNHDA, CDR2 SQIVND (reference sequence). V lost 3 bases and J 1 base, leaving 12 bases between the germline ends. CDR3 length equals 15 residues. The CDR3 protein is CASSILGQVQETQYF. CDR3 sequence (DNA): TGTGCCAGTAGTATTCTCGGGCAGGTCCAAGAGACCCAGTACTTC.